The clone carrying this TCR beta chain was seen a few times. This sample is drawn from a study of blood T cells in healthy people across ages. Across the whole study: About one barcoded beta molecule per two T cells came from capture by template switching.

Germline CDR1 SNHLY, CDR2 FYNNEI. This CDR3 has 16 residues. Germline trimming cut 2 bases from V and 4 bases from J; bases unmatched to any gene: 10. Together with a sample-barcoded 5' primer, a J-beta primer mix was included in a second PCR lasting roughly 6 to 12 cycles. TCRdb re-analysed the 5' RACE reads in MiXCR, keeping a single row per CDR3 protein. This sample has some 1.4 million distinct CDR3 sequences, with roughly 40% found just once. The clonotype was recovered from a woman aged 18-35 years in good health. Source material: blood. V gene TRBV2 combines with J gene TRBJ2-5; 7 nucleotides line up with TRBD1. In nucleotides, the CDR3 is TGTGCCAGCAGTGAATGGGGCAGGGGGAGTGGAGAGACCCAGTACTTC. Its protein is CASSEWGRGSGETQYF.